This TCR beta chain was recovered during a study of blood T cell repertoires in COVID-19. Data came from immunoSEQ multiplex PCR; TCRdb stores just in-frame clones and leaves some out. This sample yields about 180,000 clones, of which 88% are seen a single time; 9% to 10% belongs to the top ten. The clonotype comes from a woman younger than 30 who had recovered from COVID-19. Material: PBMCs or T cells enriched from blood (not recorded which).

The CDR3 nucleotides are TGTGCCAGCAGCACCCTGACGAGGGGAGGGAGAGAGACCCAGTACTTC. Residues: CASSTLTRGGRETQYF. The V call is TRBV28, the J call TRBJ2-5; 7 nucleotides align to TRBD2. CDR1 MDHEN and CDR2 SYDVKM come from the germline V gene. The CDR3 loop spans 16 amino acids. V lost 6 bases to trimming and J lost 4 bases; unmatched junction nucleotides: 14.